Below are 24 T cell receptor beta chains sequenced from a single sample in a study of blood T cells in healthy people across ages. Through a sample-barcoded 5' primer and a J-beta primer mix, a second PCR was run for roughly 6 to 12 cycles. Each CDR3 protein gets one entry after TCRdb re-called the 5' RACE reads with MiXCR. The sample carries approximately 780,000 distinct CDR3 sequences, roughly 24% recorded once. The sample was also reused in another study, on T cells of mothers and their children.

The sample comprised blood. The source is a boy between 10 and 17 years old in good health.

This clonotype has a count of ten or more. The V gene is TRBV5-5, the J gene TRBJ2-5, with 7 bases aligning to TRBD2. Trimming at V came to 4 bases and at J to 7 bases, leaving 4 bases not matched to a gene. Germline V CDR1 and CDR2: SGHKS, YYEKEE (reference sequence). CDR3 length: 12 amino acids. CDR3 residues: CASSLWGGTQYF. The DNA of the CDR3 is TGTGCCAGCAGCCTTTGGGGGGGGACCCAGTACTTC.

The chain links TRBV9 to TRBJ1-6; D not resolved. The CDR3 is 18 amino acids. Trimming pared 3 bases from V and 7 bases from J, leaving 23 bases between. The germline V gene has CDR1 SGDLS and CDR2 YYNGEE. The chain's CDR3 is CASSGELGAAESNSPLHF. The CDR3 bases are TGTGCCAGCAGCGGTGAATTGGGAGCCGCGGAATCCAATTCACCCCTCCACTTT. The entire variable domain, with the rest obtained from reference TRBV9 and TRBJ1-6, is as follows: DSGVTQTPKHLITATGQRVTLRCSPRSGDLSVYWYQQSLDQGLQFLIQYYNGEERAKGNILERFSAQQFPDLHSELNLSSLELGDSALYFCASSGELGAAESNSPLHFGNGTRLTVT.

V and J are TRBV25-1 and TRBJ2-7; 9 nucleotides line up with TRBD1. This CDR3 has 13 amino acids. V shed 5 bases and J 5 bases; nucleotides not matched to a gene: 4. In germline, CDR1 is MGHDK, CDR2 SYGVNS. The CDR3 region is CASSRDRVHEQYF. As DNA, the CDR3 is TGTGCCAGCAGTCGGGACAGGGTCCACGAGCAGTACTTC.

The chain uses TRBV7-2 and TRBJ2-1; weak D call: TRBD2 (6 bases). Between the trimmed V and J ends, which lost 5 bases and 9 bases, there was a span of 20 bases. Germline V gene lookup returns CDR1 SGHTA and CDR2 FQGNSA. The length of the CDR3 is 15 residues. The CDR3 DNA reads as TGTGCCAGCAGCAGCTTACTCAGCGGGCGCGGTGAGCAGTTCTTC. This codes for CASSSLLSGRGEQFF. Supplemented by reference TRBV7-2 and TRBJ2-1, the full variable domain reads GAGVSQSPSNKVTEKGKDVELRCDPISGHTALYWYRQSLGQGLEFLIYFQGNSAPDKSGLPSDRFSAERTGGSVSTLTIQRTQQEDSAVYLCASSSLLSGRGEQFFGPGTRLTVL.

The CDR3 sequence: CSVEGKGTPHEQYF. The CDR3 DNA sequence: TGCAGCGTTGAAGGGAAGGGGACGCCTCACGAGCAGTACTTC. The rearrangement joins TRBV29-1 to TRBJ2-7; the D gene could be TRBD1 or TRBD2 (5 bases each). This CDR3 region has 14 residues. Germline loops: CDR1 SQVTM, CDR2 ANQGSEA. Trimming shortened V by 1 base and J by 5 bases, and 15 bases separated the two germline ends.

This chain uses TRBV9 with TRBJ2-3, with a tentative D call TRBD1 (5 bases). Germline V lookup: CDR1 SGDLS, CDR2 YYNGEE. The CDR3 runs to 16 residues. Trimming removed 4 bases at V and 1 base at J, with 16 bases between. In DNA, the CDR3 is TGTGCCAGCAGCACAGGTCTCTCCCGACGCACAGATACGCAGTATTTT. Translating gives CASSTGLSRRTDTQYF.

Worth noting for this clonotype: Germline is not matched at one junction end, which may reflect a read error. The genes are TRBV6-1 and TRBJ2-7; unclear D gene. CDR1 MNHNS and CDR2 SASEGT come from the germline V gene. This CDR3 comprises 12 residues. CDR3: CASSEAWDEQYF. The CDR3, as DNA: TGTGCCAGCAGCGAAGCTTGGGACGAGCAGTACTTC.

The J gene is TRBJ2-4, the V gene TRBV7-9, with TRBD1 identical over 11 bases. Germline V gene sequence: CDR1 SEHNR, CDR2 FQNEAQ (reference sequence). The CDR3 has 18 residues. J was trimmed by 3 bases and V by 3 bases; bases with no gene match: 10. CDR3 bases: TGTGCCAGCAGCTTGGGGACAGGGGGGCCGGTAGGCAAAAACATTCAGTACTTC. Translating it yields CASSLGTGGPVGKNIQYF.

The table lists this clonotype with many counts. The chain couples TRBV28 to TRBJ1-2; tentatively, D is TRBD1 (6 bases). CDR3 length: 12 amino acids. Germline V gene lookup returns CDR1 MDHEN and CDR2 SYDVKM. V lost 2 bases and J lost 6, with 7 bases in between. CDR3 residues: CASSLQGHGYTF. The CDR3 nucleotides read TGTGCCAGCAGTTTACAGGGGCATGGCTACACCTTC.

In its sample, this clonotype was seen a few times. V and J are TRBV5-1 and TRBJ2-1; 12 bases line up with TRBD2. The CDR3 loop spans 15 amino acids. The trim removed 7 bases at V and 6 bases at J, leaving 8 bases unmatched. Per germline, CDR1 SGHRS and CDR2 YFSETQ. The CDR3 DNA reads as TGCGCCAGCGAGGACTCTAGCGGGGGGGTCAATGAGCAGTTCTTC. It is translated as CASEDSSGGVNEQFF.

This chain uses TRBV29-1 with TRBJ2-6, with D unclear. The V gene lost 0 bases and the J gene lost 3 bases, with 12 bases spanning the gap. Germline V gene data show CDR1 as SQVTM and CDR2 as ANQGSEA. This CDR3 is 16 amino acids long. CDR3 nucleotide sequence: TGCAGCGTTGAAGAAGCTTGGGCCCTTGGGGCCAACGTCCTGACTTTC. It is translated as CSVEEAWALGANVLTF. The full variable domain, with the rest looked up from reference TRBV29-1 and TRBJ2-6, is SAVISQKPSRDICQRGTSLTIQCQVDSQVTMMFWYRQQPGQSLTLIATANQGSEATYESGFVIDKFPISRPNLTFSTLTVSNMSPEDSSIYLCSVEEAWALGANVLTFGAGSRLTVL.

This clonotype was counted only a few times. This chain links TRBV27 with TRBJ1-4, with D hard to call. The CDR3 covers 13 residues. Trimming took 6 bases from V and 4 from J, leaving 9 bases between them. Germline CDR1 MNHEY, CDR2 SMNVEV (reference sequence). DNA for the CDR3: TGTGCCAGCAGCCCGGCCCTTAATGAAAAACTGTTTTTT. It translates to CASSPALNEKLFF.

There are a few counts of this clonotype. The chain has TRBV29-1 and TRBJ2-7; D not resolved. V gave up 7 bases and J gave up 2 bases, with 18 bases separating them. The CDR3 totals 14 residues. In germline, CDR1 is SQVTM, CDR2 ANQGSEA. CDR3 protein: CSATNPTSTYEQYF. In DNA form, the CDR3 reads TGCAGCGCCACGAATCCCACTTCAACCTACGAGCAGTACTTC.

This clonotype was seen just once. An end of the junction does not agree with germline; a read error may underlie this. The genes are TRBV7-7 and TRBJ2-1, with 7 positions matching TRBD1. The CDR3 is made up of 16 amino acids. The germline V gene encodes CDR1 SSHAT and CDR2 FNYEAQ (reference sequence). The CDR3 sequence: CASSLTHRGTYNEQFF. CDR3 in DNA: TGTGCTAGCAGCTTAACCCACAGGGGAACTTACAATGAGCAGTTCTTC.

V is TRBV20-1 and J is TRBJ2-7; TRBD1 agrees at 11 bases. Germline trimming cut 5 bases from V and 4 bases from J; bases unmatched to any gene: 4. The V gene's germline CDR1 is DFQATT and CDR2 SNEGSKA (reference sequence). The CDR3 is 13 residues long. The CDR3 bases are TGCAGTGCTGAAGGGACAGGGGGGTACGAGCAGTACTTC. The encoded protein is CSAEGTGGYEQYF.

This clonotype was detected only a few times. The chain couples TRBV4-1 to TRBJ1-4, with D unresolved. The length of the CDR3 is 16 residues. Germline CDR1 reads MGHRA; CDR2 reads YSYEKL. The germline V and J ends were trimmed by 2 bases and 4 bases, with 14 bases remaining between them. CDR3 region: CASSQLVSQVNEKLFF. CDR3 coding DNA: TGCGCCAGCAGCCAACTCGTCAGTCAAGTTAATGAAAAACTGTTTTTT.

The chain employs TRBV3-1 and TRBJ2-5; maybe TRBD1 (6 bases). Germline CDR1 LGHDT, CDR2 YNNKEL (reference sequence). The CDR3 length is 19 residues. The V and J ends lost 0 bases and 2 bases respectively, with 22 bases between them. CDR3 sequence (DNA): TGTGCCAGCAGCCAAGATCTACCCTCGGAATCAGGGGTTCAAGAGACCCAGTACTTC. Translated: CASSQDLPSESGVQETQYF.

The gene calls are TRBV7-9 and TRBJ2-5; D gene unclear. V was clipped by 7 bases and J by 1 base, with 13 bases between them. The germline CDR1 and CDR2 sequences are SEHNR and FQNEAQ (reference sequence). This CDR3 has 14 amino acids. In DNA, the CDR3 is TGTGCCAGCACCCACGGAACCACCCAAGAGACCCAGTACTTC. The encoded protein is CASTHGTTQETQYF.

This clonotype appeared a few times. This sequence joins TRBV24-1 and TRBJ2-5; the D gene is possibly TRBD1 (6 bases). This CDR3 comprises 18 residues. Trimming took 1 base from V and 1 from J, leaving 18 bases between them. Germline CDR1 KGHDR, CDR2 SFDVKD. CDR3 nucleotides: TGTGCCACCAGTGATTTATTCCGCTTAGGGACATCCCAAGAGACCCAGTACTTC. This gives the protein CATSDLFRLGTSQETQYF.

The V gene is TRBV5-1, the J gene TRBJ2-5; D possibly matches TRBD1 or TRBD2 (6 bases each). Germline CDR1 SGHRS, CDR2 YFSETQ. The length of the CDR3 is 14 residues. The V and J ends lost 4 bases and 5 bases respectively, with 15 bases between them. In DNA form, the CDR3 reads TGCGCCAGCAGCCGGGGGACAAACAAGGAGACCCAGTACTTC. Its protein product is CASSRGTNKETQYF.

V usage is TRBV7-9 and J usage is TRBJ2-6, with a tentative D call TRBD2 (6 bases). Trimming removed 11 bases at V and 0 bases at J, with 17 bases between. Germline V gives CDR1 SEHNR, CDR2 FQNEAQ (reference sequence). This CDR3 region has 16 residues. This CDR3 reads CACLGGDPSGANVLTF. In DNA, the CDR3 is TGTGCCTGCCTAGGCGGGGATCCCTCTGGGGCCAACGTCCTGACTTTC.

This clonotype was counted only a few times. The chain joins TRBV9 to TRBJ2-1, with D unclear. This CDR3 comprises 14 residues. V was pared by 1 base and J by 2 bases, with 7 bases between. Looked up from germline, CDR1 is SGDLS and CDR2 is YYNGEE. The CDR3 bases are TGTGCCAGCAGCGTACAAAGCACCTACAATGAGCAGTTCTTC. Translating gives CASSVQSTYNEQFF.

This clonotype was observed a few times. The genes are TRBV29-1 and TRBJ2-1, with D unclear. CDR1 is SQVTM, CDR2 ANQGSEA, per germline. The CDR3 length is 12 residues. V was pared by 4 bases and J by 2 bases, with 6 bases between. The CDR3 DNA sequence: TGCAGCGTTGTAGGGACCTACAATGAGCAGTTCTTC. Its protein product is CSVVGTYNEQFF.

This clonotype occurred a few times. The V and J genes are TRBV7-2 and TRBJ2-2; D assignment may be TRBD1 or TRBD2 (6 bases each). V was pared by 2 bases and J by 3 bases, with 10 bases between. From germline, CDR1 is SGHTA and CDR2 FQGNSA. The CDR3 is 15 residues long. This CDR3 is CASSLYGGDTGELFF. The CDR3 DNA reads TGTGCCAGCAGCTTATACGGGGGCGACACCGGGGAGCTGTTTTTT.